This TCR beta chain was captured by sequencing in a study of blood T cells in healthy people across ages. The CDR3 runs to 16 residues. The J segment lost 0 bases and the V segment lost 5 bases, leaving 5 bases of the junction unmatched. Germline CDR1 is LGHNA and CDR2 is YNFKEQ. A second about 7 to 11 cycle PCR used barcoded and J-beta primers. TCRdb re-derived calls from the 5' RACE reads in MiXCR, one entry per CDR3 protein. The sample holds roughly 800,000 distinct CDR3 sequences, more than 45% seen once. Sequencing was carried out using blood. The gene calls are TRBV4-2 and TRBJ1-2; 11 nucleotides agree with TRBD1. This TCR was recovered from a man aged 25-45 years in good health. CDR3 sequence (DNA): TGTGCCAGCAGCTATGGACAGGGGGCTTCTAACTATGGCTACACCTTC. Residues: CASSYGQGASNYGYTF.